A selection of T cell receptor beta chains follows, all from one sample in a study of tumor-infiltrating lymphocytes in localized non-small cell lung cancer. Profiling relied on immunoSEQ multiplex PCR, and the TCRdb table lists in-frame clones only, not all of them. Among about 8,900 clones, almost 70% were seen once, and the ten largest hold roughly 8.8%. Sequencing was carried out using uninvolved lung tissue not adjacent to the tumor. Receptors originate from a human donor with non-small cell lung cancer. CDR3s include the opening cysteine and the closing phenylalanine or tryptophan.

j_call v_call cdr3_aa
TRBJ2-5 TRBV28 CASSFDLDRGATQETQYF
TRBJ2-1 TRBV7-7 CASSLAISGSNEQFF
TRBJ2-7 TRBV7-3 CASRISYEQYF
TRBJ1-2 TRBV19 CASSLSGQGGYGYTF
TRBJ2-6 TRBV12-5 CASGPHLGGANVLTF
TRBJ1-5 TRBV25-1 CASSVGGSNQPQHF
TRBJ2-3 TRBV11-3 CASSGLAGGDTQYF
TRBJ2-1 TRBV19 CASSIRSGQQFF
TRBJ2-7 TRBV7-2 CASSLRQGTQDEQYF
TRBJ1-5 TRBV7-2 CASSLGDHQPQHF
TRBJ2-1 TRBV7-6 CASSLSSGSSYNEQFF
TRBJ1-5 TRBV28 CASSPPGTGAQPQHF
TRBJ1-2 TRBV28 CASSLGGQGARGYTF
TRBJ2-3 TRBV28 CASSFERPTDTQYF
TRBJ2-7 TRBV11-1 CASSLGVYEQYF
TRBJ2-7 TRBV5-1 CASSSGQGYEQYF
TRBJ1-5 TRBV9 CASSVGSNQPQHF
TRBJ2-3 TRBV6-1 CASSAFSRPSGLAADTQYF
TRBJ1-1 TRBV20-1 CSARLITEAFF
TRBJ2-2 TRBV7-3 CASSRSRGYTGELFF
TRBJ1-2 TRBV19 CASTADREHGYTF
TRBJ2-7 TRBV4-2 CASSQGTSGYEQYF
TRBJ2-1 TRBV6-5 CASSYSGGGSYNEQFF
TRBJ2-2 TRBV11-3 CASSQVRVDTGELFF
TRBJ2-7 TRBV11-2 CASSLGLAGLYEQYF
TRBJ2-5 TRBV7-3 CASSIIKTKPLAGLFLKETQYF
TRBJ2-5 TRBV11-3 CASSLQGGETQYF
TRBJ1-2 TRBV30 CAWNRVYGYTF
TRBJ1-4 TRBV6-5 CASSRGQGDEKLFF
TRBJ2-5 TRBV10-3 CAIGQLETQYF
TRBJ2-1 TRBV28 CASNRRDPNEQFF
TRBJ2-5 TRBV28 CASCEGRAYQETQYF
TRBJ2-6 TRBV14 CASSPGQGTISGANVLTF
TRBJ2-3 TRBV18 CASSRPEGWTDTQYF
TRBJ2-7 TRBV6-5 CASSETGSGEQYF
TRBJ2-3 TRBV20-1 CSEKRTDTQYF
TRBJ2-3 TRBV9 CASSVVRDISTDTQYF